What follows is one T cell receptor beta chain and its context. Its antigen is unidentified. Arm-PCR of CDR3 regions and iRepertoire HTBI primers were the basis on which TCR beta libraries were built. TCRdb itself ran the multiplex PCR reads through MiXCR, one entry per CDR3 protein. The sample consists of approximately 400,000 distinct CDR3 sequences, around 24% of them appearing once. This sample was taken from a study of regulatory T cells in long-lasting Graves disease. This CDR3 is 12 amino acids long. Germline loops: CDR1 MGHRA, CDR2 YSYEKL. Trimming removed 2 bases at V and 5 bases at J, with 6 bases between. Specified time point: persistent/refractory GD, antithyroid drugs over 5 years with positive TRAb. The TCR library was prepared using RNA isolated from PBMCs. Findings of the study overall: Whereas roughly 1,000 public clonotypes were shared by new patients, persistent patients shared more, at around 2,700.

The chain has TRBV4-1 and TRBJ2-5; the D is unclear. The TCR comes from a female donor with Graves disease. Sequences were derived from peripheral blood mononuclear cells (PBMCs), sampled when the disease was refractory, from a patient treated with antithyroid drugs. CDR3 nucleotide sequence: TGCGCCAGCAGCCAATCACGGGAGACCCAGTACTTC. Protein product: CASSQSRETQYF.